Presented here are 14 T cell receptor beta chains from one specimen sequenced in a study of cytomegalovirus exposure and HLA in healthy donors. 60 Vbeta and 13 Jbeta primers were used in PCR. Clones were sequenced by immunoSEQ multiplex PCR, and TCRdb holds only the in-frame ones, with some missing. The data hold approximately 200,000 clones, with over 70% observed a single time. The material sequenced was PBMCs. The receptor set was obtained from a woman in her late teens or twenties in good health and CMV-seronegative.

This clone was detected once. CDR3 sequence (DNA): TGTGCCAGTAGCTCCCGGACAATCAATCAGCCCCAGCATTTT. This translates into CASSSRTINQPQHF. The V gene is TRBV19, the J gene TRBJ1-5, with a possible D match to TRBD1 (5 bases). The CDR3 is 14 amino acids. Trimming took 6 bases from V and 3 from J, leaving 12 bases between them. The germline V gene has CDR1 LNHDA and CDR2 SQIVND (reference sequence).

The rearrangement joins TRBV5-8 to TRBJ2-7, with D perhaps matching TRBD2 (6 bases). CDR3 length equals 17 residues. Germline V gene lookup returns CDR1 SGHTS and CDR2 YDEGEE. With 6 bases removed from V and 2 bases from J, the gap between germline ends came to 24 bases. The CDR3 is CASTPGYGGLPTYEQYF. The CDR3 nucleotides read TGTGCCAGCACCCCGGGGTACGGCGGACTACCGACCTACGAGCAGTACTTC.

CDR3 in DNA: TGTGCCAGCAGCCCAACCTCAGGCCCCTACAATGAGCAGTTCTTC. It is translated as CASSPTSGPYNEQFF. The chain uses TRBV11-2 and TRBJ2-1; D is unclear. The V gene lost 5 bases and the J gene lost 2 bases, with 13 bases spanning the gap. Germline V lookup: CDR1 SGHAT, CDR2 FQNNGV. The CDR3 runs to 15 residues.

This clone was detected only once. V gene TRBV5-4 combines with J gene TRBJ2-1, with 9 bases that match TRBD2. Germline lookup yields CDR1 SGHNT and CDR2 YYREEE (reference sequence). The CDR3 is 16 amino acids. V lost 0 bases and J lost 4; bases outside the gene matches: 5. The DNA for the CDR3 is TGTGCCAGCAGCTTGGGAGCGGGAGGACGTTACAATGAGCAGTTCTTC. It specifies CASSLGAGGRYNEQFF.

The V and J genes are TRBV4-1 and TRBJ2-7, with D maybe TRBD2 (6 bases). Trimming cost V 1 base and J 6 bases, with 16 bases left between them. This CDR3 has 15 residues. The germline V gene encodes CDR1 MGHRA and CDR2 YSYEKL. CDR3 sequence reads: CASSQGDLYPFEQYF. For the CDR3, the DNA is TGCGCCAGCAGCCAAGGGGACTTGTATCCCTTCGAGCAGTACTTC.

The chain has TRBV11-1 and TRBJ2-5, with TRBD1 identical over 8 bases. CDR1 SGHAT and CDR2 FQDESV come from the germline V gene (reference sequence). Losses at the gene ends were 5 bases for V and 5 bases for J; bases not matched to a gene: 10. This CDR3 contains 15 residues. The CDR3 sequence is CASSPRTGSDETQYF. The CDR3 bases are TGTGCCAGCAGCCCTCGGACAGGGTCGGACGAGACCCAGTACTTC.

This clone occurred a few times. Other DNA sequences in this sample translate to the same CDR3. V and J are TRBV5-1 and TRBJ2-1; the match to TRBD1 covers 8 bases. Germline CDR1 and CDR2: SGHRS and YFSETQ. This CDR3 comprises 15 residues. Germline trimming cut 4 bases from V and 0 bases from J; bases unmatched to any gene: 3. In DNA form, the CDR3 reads TGCGCCAGCAGCCCCGGACAGGGCTCCTACAATGAGCAGTTCTTC. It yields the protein CASSPGQGSYNEQFF.

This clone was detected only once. The CDR3 sequence: CSASYGGQFF. The CDR3 DNA reads TGCAGTGCTAGTTACGGAGGGCAGTTCTTC. The rearrangement links TRBV20-1 to TRBJ2-1, with D tentatively TRBD2 (5 bases). The CDR3 consists of 10 residues. In germline, CDR1 is DFQATT, CDR2 SNEGSKA (reference sequence). V was clipped by 3 bases and J by 12 bases, with 9 bases between them.

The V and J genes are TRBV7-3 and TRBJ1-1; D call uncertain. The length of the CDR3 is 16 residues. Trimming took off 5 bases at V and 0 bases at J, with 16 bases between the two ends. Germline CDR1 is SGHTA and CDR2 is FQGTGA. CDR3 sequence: CASSSGGVRVNTEAFF. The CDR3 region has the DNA TGTGCCAGCAGCAGCGGCGGGGTACGGGTGAACACTGAAGCTTTCTTT.

The CDR3 DNA reads as TGCAGCGTTGTGGACAGGTTGGACACTGAAGCTTTCTTT. Protein: CSVVDRLDTEAFF. The chain joins TRBV29-1 to TRBJ1-1, with TRBD1 matching over 7 bases. CDR1 is SQVTM, CDR2 ANQGSEA, per germline. The ends lost 4 bases at V and 3 bases at J; junction bases unmatched: 5. This CDR3 has 13 residues.

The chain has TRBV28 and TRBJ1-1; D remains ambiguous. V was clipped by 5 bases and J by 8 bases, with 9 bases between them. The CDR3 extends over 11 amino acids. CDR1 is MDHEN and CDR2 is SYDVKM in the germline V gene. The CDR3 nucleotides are TGTGCCAGCAGTCGAGCTAGAGAAGCTTTCTTT. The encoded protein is CASSRAREAFF.

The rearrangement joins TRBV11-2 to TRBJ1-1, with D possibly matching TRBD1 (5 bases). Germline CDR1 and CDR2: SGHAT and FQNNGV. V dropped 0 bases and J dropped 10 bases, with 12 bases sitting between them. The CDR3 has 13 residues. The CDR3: CASSLDTRGGAFF. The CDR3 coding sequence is TGTGCCAGCAGCTTAGATACCCGCGGGGGAGCTTTCTTT.

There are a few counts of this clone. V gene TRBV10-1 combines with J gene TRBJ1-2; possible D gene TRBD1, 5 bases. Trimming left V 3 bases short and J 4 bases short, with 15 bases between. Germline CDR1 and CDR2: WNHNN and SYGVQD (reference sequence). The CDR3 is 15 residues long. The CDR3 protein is CASSDRRQPLYGYTF. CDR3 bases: TGCGCCAGCAGTGACCGTCGACAGCCACTCTATGGCTACACCTTC.

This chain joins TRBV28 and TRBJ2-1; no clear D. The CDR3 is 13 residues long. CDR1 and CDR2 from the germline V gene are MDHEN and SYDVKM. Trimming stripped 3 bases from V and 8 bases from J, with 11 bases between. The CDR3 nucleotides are TGTGCCAGCAGTTTCCAACCCGCGGATGAGCAGTTCTTC. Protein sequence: CASSFQPADEQFF.